This T cell receptor (beta chain) was found in a study of T cell responses to AZD1222 COVID-19 vaccine. The CDR3 has 14 amino acids. From germline, CDR1 is SQVTM and CDR2 ANQGSEA. The V end lost 6 bases, the J end lost 2 bases, and 16 bases lay between the germline ends. TCRdb's table, derived via immunoSEQ multiplex PCR, lists solely in-frame clones and lacks some. This table holds about 79,000 clones, roughly 87% found once. Sequencing used peripheral blood, obtained 28 days after the second AZD1222 dose. The V gene is TRBV29-1, the J gene TRBJ1-1, with D perhaps TRBD1 (5 bases). The origin of this receptor is an adult who received the AZD1222 COVID-19 vaccine. CDR3 coding DNA: TGCAGCGTCTTAAGCAGGGCCGACAACACTGAAGCTTTCTTT. Translation: CSVLSRADNTEAFF.